This TCR beta chain is drawn from a study of early T cells in non-severe SARS-CoV-2 infection. This clonotype was counted many times. TCRdb reprocessed the 5' RACE reads via MiXCR and lists one record per CDR3 protein. The repertoire includes roughly 35,000 distinct CDR3 sequences, about 3.9% of them detected once, and roughly 10% sits in the top ten. V shed 2 bases and J 5 bases; nucleotides not matched to a gene: 7. Germline CDR1 is SGDLS and CDR2 is YYNGEE. This CDR3 comprises 15 residues. This clonotype was sampled from an adult who was a healthcare worker with PCR-confirmed SARS-CoV-2 infection or an uninfected control (not recorded which). The chain employs TRBV9 and TRBJ2-5, with 9 bases identical to TRBD2. Input material: whole blood. CDR3 in amino acids: CASSVLSGSEETQYF. CDR3 coding DNA: TGTGCCAGCAGCGTTCTTAGCGGGAGTGAGGAGACCCAGTACTTC.